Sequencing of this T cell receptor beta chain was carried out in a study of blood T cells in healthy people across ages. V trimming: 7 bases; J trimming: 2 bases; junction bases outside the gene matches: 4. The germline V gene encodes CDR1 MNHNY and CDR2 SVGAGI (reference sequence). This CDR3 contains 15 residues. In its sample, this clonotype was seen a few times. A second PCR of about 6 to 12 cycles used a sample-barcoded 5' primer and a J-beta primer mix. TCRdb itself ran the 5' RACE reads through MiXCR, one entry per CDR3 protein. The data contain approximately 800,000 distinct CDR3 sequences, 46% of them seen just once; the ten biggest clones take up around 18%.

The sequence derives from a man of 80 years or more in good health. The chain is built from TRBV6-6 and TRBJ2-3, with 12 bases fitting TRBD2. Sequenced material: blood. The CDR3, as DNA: TGTGCCAGCAAGGGGACTAGCGGGTTCACAGATACGCAGTATTTT. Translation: CASKGTSGFTDTQYF.